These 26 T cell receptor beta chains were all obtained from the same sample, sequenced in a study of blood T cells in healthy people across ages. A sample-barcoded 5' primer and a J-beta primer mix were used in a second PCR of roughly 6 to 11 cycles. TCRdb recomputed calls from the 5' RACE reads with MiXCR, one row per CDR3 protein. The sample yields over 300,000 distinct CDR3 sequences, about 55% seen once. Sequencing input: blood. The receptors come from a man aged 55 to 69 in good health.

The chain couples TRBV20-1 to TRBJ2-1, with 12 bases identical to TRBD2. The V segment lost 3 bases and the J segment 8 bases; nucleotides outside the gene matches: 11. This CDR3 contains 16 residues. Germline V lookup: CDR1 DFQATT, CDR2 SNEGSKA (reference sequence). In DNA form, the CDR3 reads TGCAGTGCTAGTGCTAGCGGGGGGGCGGTATCCCATGAGCAGTTCTTC. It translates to CSASASGGAVSHEQFF.

CDR3 amino acids: CSVVYSTEAFF. CDR3 coding DNA: TGCAGCGTTGTATACAGCACTGAAGCTTTCTTT. The gene calls are TRBV29-1 and TRBJ1-1; D gene uncertain. Germline assignment: CDR1 SQVTM and CDR2 ANQGSEA. The CDR3 consists of 11 residues. The germline V and J ends were trimmed by 4 bases and 4 bases, with 7 bases remaining between them.

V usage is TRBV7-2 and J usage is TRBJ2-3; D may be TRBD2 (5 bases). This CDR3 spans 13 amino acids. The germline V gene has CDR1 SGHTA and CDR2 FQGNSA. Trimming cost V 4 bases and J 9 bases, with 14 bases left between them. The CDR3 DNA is TGTGCCAGCAGCTCCCGTCGGGAAAGGACGCAGTATTTT. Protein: CASSSRRERTQYF. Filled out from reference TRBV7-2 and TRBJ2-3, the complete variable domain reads GAGVSQSPSNKVTEKGKDVELRCDPISGHTALYWYRQSLGQGLEFLIYFQGNSAPDKSGLPSDRFSAERTGGSVSTLTIQRTQQEDSAVYLCASSSRRERTQYFGPGTRLTVL.

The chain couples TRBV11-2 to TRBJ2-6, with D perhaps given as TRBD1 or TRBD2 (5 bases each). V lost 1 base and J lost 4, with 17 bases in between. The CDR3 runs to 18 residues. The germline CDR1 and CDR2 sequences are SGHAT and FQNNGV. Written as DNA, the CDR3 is TGTGCCAGCAGCTTAGTTCCGGGACCCCAGGCGGGGGCCAACGTCCTGACTTTC. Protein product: CASSLVPGPQAGANVLTF.

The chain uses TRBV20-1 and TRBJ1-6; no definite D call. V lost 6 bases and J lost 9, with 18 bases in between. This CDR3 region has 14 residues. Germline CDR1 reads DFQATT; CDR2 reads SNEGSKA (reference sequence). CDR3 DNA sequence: TGCAGTGCCCTCAATAGGGTCGCCTCTTCACCCCTCCACTTT. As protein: CSALNRVASSPLHF.

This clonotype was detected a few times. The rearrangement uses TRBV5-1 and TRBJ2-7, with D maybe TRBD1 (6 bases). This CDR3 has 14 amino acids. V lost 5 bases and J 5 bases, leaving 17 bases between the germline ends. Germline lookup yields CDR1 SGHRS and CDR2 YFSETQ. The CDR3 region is CASRIGQYLDEQYF. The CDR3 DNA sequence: TGCGCCAGCAGAATCGGACAGTACCTTGACGAGCAGTACTTC. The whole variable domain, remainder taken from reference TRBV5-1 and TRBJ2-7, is KAGVTQTPRYLIKTRGQQVTLSCSPISGHRSVSWYQQTPGQGLQFLFEYFSETQRNKGNFPGRFSGRQFSNSRSEMNVSTLELGDSALYLCASRIGQYLDEQYFGPGTRLTVT.

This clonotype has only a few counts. As DNA, the CDR3 is TGCAGCGTTGGAATGGGTGTCGATGAGCAGTTCTTC. Its protein is CSVGMGVDEQFF. The chain combines TRBV29-1 with TRBJ2-1; D uncertain. This CDR3 comprises 12 residues. Looked up from germline, CDR1 is SQVTM and CDR2 is ANQGSEA. The V and J ends lost 4 bases and 8 bases respectively, with 12 bases between them.

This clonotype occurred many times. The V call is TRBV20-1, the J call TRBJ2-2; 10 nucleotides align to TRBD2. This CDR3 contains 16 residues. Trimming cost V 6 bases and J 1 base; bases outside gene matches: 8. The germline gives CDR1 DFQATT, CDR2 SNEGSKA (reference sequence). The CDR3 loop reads CSAIPSGRGNTGELFF. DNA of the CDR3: TGCAGTGCCATTCCTAGCGGGAGAGGGAACACCGGGGAGCTGTTTTTT.

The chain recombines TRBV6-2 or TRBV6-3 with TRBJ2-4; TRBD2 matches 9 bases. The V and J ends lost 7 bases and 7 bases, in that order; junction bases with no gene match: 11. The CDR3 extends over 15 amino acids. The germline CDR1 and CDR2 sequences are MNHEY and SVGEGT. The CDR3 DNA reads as TGTGCCAGCAACGAAGGGACTAGCAAAGGGAACATTCAGTACTTC. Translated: CASNEGTSKGNIQYF.

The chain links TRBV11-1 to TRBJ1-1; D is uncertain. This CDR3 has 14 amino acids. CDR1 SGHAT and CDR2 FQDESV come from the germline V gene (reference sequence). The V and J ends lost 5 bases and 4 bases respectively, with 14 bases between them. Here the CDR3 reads CASSTASWSTEAFF. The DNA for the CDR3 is TGTGCCAGCAGCACCGCCTCCTGGAGCACTGAAGCTTTCTTT.

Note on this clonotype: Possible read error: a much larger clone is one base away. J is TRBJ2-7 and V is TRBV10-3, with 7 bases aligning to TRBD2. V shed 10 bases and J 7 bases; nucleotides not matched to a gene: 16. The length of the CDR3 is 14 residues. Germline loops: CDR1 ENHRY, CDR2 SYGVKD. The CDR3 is CATALASGNNEQYF. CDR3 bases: TGTGCCACCGCATTGGCTAGCGGAAACAATGAGCAGTACTTC.

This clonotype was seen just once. Here the CDR3 reads CASSSPRTPNYGYTF. The CDR3 DNA sequence: TGTGCCAGCAGTTCCCCGCGGACACCGAACTATGGCTACACCTTC. This chain links TRBV6-1 with TRBJ1-2, with a weak D call TRBD1 (5 bases). V lost 5 bases to trimming and J lost 2 bases, with 15 bases between them. Germline CDR1 MNHNS, CDR2 SASEGT. The CDR3 loop spans 15 amino acids.

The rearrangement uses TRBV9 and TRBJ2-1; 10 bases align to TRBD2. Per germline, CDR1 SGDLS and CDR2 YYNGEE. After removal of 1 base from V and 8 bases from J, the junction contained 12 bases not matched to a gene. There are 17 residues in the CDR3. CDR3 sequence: CASSVWGGASGSDEQFF. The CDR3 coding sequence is TGTGCCAGCAGCGTATGGGGGGGGGCTAGCGGGAGCGATGAGCAGTTCTTC.

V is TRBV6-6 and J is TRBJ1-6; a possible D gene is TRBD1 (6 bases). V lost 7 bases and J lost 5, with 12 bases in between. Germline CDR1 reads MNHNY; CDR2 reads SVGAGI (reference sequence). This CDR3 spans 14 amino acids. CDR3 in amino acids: CASNRDTNNSPLHF. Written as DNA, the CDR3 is TGTGCCAGCAACCGGGACACGAATAATTCACCCCTCCACTTT.

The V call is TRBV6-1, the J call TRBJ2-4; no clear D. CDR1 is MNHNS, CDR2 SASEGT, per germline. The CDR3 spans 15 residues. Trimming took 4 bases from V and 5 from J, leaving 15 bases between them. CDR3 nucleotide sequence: TGTGCCAGCAGTGTAATAGTTGGATCCGAAAACATTCAGTACTTC. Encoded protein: CASSVIVGSENIQYF.

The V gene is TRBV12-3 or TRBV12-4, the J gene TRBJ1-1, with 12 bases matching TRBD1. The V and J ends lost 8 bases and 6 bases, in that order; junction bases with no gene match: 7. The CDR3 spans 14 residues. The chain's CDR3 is CASGGDRGPSEAFF. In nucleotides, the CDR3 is TGTGCCAGCGGGGGGGACAGGGGGCCTTCTGAAGCTTTCTTT.

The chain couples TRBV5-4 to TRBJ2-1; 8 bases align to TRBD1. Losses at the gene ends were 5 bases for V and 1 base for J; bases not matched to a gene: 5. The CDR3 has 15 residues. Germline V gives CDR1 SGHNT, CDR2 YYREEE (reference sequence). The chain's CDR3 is CASRSRQGSYNEQFF. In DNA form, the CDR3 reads TGTGCCAGCAGATCCAGACAGGGGTCCTACAATGAGCAGTTCTTC.

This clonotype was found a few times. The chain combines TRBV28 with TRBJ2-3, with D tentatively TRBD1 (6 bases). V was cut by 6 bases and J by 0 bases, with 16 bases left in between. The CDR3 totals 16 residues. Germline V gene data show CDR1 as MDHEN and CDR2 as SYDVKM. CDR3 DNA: TGTGCCAGCAGCCAGGACAGAGCCACTAGCACAGATACGCAGTATTTT. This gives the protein CASSQDRATSTDTQYF.

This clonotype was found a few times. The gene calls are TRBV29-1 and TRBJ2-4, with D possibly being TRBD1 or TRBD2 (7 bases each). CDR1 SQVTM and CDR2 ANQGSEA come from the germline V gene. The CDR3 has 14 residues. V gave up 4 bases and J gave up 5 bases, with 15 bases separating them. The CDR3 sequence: CSVARGGAENIQYF. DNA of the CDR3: TGCAGCGTTGCCAGGGGGGGGGCAGAAAACATTCAGTACTTC.

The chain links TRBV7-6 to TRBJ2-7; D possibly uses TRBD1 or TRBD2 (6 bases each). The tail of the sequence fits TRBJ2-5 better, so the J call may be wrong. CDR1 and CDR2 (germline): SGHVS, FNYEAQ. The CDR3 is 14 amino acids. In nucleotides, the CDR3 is TGTGCCAGCAGCAAACAAGGGGGGTTGCAGACCCAGTACTTC. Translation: CASSKQGGLQTQYF.

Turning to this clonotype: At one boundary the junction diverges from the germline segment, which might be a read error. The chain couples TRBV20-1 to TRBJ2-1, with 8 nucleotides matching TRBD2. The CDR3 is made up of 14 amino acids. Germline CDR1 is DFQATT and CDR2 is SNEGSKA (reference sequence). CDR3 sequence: CSSSGPLGVNEQFF. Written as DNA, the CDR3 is TGCAGTTCTAGCGGGCCTCTAGGGGTCAATGAGCAGTTCTTC.

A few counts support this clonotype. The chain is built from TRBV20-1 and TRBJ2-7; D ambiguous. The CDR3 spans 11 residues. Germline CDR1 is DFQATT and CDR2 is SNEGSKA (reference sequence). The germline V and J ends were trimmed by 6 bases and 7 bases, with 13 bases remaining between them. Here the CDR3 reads CSAKKVGEQYF. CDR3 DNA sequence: TGCAGTGCCAAGAAGGTGGGAGAGCAGTACTTC.

The CDR3 loop is CSASVPTGGFQPQHF. The CDR3 DNA reads as TGCAGTGCTAGCGTTCCGACAGGGGGCTTTCAGCCCCAGCATTTT. The chain uses TRBV20-1 and TRBJ1-5, with 10 bases fitting TRBD1. The junction had 8 bases not matched to a gene; V was cut back by 3 bases and J by 6 bases. The germline CDR1 and CDR2 sequences are DFQATT and SNEGSKA (reference sequence). The CDR3 is made up of 15 amino acids.

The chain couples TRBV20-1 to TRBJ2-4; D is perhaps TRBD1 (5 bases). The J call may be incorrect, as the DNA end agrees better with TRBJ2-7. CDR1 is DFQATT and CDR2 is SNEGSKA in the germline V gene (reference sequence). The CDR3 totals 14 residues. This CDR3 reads CSARRTRNTYEQYF. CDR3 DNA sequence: TGCAGTGCTAGAAGGACACGAAACACCTACGAGCAGTACTTC.

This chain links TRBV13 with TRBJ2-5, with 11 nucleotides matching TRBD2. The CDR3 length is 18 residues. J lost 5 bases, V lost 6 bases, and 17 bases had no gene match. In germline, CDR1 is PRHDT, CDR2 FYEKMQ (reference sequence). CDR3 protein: CASSSGLAGTRKSETQYF. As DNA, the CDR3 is TGTGCCAGCAGTTCCGGACTAGCGGGCACCCGTAAGTCGGAGACCCAGTACTTC.

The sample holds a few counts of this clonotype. CDR3 sequence reads: CASSKAAWLFGGRGGGTQYF. In DNA, the CDR3 is TGTGCCAGCAGCAAAGCCGCGTGGCTATTTGGCGGGAGAGGAGGGGGGACCCAGTACTTC. The gene calls are TRBV21-1 and TRBJ2-5; TRBD2, the table's D call, lacks a check against the DNA. TRBV21-1 is a pseudogene segment. The length of the CDR3 is 20 residues.